Listed here are 30 T cell receptor beta chains from one sample, sequenced in a study of blood T cell repertoires in COVID-19. Profiled with immunoSEQ multiplex PCR; TCRdb holds only in-frame clones, not every one. This sample yields around 98,000 clones, of which around nine tenths are seen a single time; around 4.5% belongs to the top ten. The source material was peripheral blood. The receptors come from a man aged 65 to 85 with acute or convalescent COVID-19.

The gene calls are TRBV9 and TRBJ1-4, with D perhaps TRBD1 (5 bases). The length of the CDR3 is 14 residues. The V end lost 3 bases, the J end lost 5 bases, and 11 bases lay between the germline ends. From germline, CDR1 is SGDLS and CDR2 YYNGEE. The CDR3 reads CASSARQTNEKLFF. The CDR3 DNA is TGTGCCAGCAGCGCTCGACAGACGAATGAAAAACTGTTTTTT.

J is TRBJ2-5 and V is TRBV3-1 (or the pseudogene TRBV3-2), with 8 bases matching TRBD2. This CDR3 is built from 15 residues. CDR1 is LGHDT, CDR2 YNNKEL, per germline (reference sequence). J lost 2 bases, V lost 4 bases, and 6 bases had no gene match. The CDR3 loop is CASSRSGGPQETQYF. CDR3 sequence (DNA): TGTGCCAGCAGCCGGAGCGGGGGTCCACAAGAGACCCAGTACTTC.

The chain uses TRBV5-8 and TRBJ2-5; 7 positions agree with TRBD1. Trimming removed 4 bases from V and 2 bases from J; junction bases left unmatched: 2. CDR1 SGHTS and CDR2 YDEGEE come from the germline V gene. This CDR3 has 13 residues. The CDR3 DNA follows: TGTGCCAGCAGCCCACAGGGGCAAGAGACCCAGTACTTC. Its translation is CASSPQGQETQYF. The whole variable domain, remainder taken from reference TRBV5-8 and TRBJ2-5, is EAGVTQSPTHLIKTRGQQATLRCSPISGHTSVYWYQQALGLGLQFLLWYDEGEERNRGNFPPRFSGRQFPNYSSELNVNALELEDSALYLCASSPQGQETQYFGPGTRLLVL.

The rearrangement joins TRBV6-1 to TRBJ2-3, with 8 bases fitting TRBD1. The CDR3 runs 16 residues. Germline CDR1 reads MNHNS; CDR2 reads SASEGT. The V gene end was trimmed by 3 bases and the J gene end by 1 base; junction bases not matched to a gene: 6. The CDR3 sequence: CASSDPDRAGTDTQYF. The CDR3 bases are TGTGCCAGCAGTGACCCGGACAGGGCCGGCACAGATACGCAGTATTTT.

The rearrangement joins TRBV9 to TRBJ2-7; 10 bases line up with TRBD1. Per germline, CDR1 SGDLS and CDR2 YYNGEE. V was clipped by 4 bases and J by 6 bases; unmatched bases: 7. The CDR3 runs to 14 residues. The CDR3 sequence is CASSPTGGLGEQYF. The CDR3 nucleotides read TGTGCCAGCAGCCCGACAGGGGGCTTAGGCGAGCAGTACTTC.

This chain uses TRBV5-4 with TRBJ2-1, with 12 bases matching TRBD2. J was trimmed by 4 bases and V by 0 bases; bases with no gene match: 5. Germline CDR1 SGHNT, CDR2 YYREEE (reference sequence). The CDR3 has 17 residues. The CDR3 coding sequence is TGTGCCAGCAGCTTGGATCTAGCGGGGGGGGATTACAATGAGCAGTTCTTC. Translated: CASSLDLAGGDYNEQFF.

This chain connects TRBV30 to TRBJ2-7; 7 bases line up with TRBD2. The germline gives CDR1 GTSNPN, CDR2 SVGIG (reference sequence). The J segment lost 3 bases and the V segment lost 3 bases, leaving 5 bases of the junction unmatched. The CDR3 covers 13 residues. The CDR3 region is CAWRGSGFYEQYF. The DNA of the CDR3 is TGTGCCTGGAGGGGTAGCGGGTTCTACGAGCAGTACTTC.

V is TRBV7-9 and J is TRBJ1-4; D remains unclear. The CDR3 extends over 15 amino acids. Trimming shortened V by 4 bases and J by 8 bases, and 17 bases separated the two germline ends. The germline V gene encodes CDR1 SEHNR and CDR2 FQNEAQ (reference sequence). The CDR3 nucleotides are TGTGCCAGCAGCTCACCAGTCGGGGTGGTGGAAAAACTGTTTTTT. Amino acid sequence: CASSSPVGVVEKLFF.

This clone appeared once. V usage is TRBV19 and J usage is TRBJ1-2, with D tentatively TRBD1 (5 bases). Per the germline V gene, CDR1 is LNHDA and CDR2 is SQIVND (reference sequence). This CDR3 is 16 amino acids long. V shed 3 bases and J shed 9 bases, with 23 bases lying between them. The CDR3 nucleotides are TGTGCCAGTAGTATTCCCAGGGTAGGGGCGAATGCTCGCTACACCTTC. Translation: CASSIPRVGANARYTF.

The rearrangement uses TRBV5-1 and TRBJ2-7; 10 positions agree with TRBD2. The length of the CDR3 is 15 residues. Per the germline V gene, CDR1 is SGHRS and CDR2 is YFSETQ. V trimming: 2 bases; J trimming: 4 bases; junction bases outside the gene matches: 6. The CDR3 region is CASSFSASGGYEQYF. The CDR3 nucleotides are TGCGCCAGCAGCTTTAGTGCTAGCGGGGGTTACGAGCAGTACTTC.

This chain uses TRBV7-9 with TRBJ2-2; possibly TRBD1 for D (6 bases). This CDR3 is 16 amino acids long. V dropped 3 bases and J dropped 7 bases, with 18 bases sitting between them. Per the germline V gene, CDR1 is SEHNR and CDR2 is FQNEAQ (reference sequence). The CDR3 sequence is CASSFSGVSRNGELFF. CDR3 nucleotides: TGTGCCAGCAGCTTCTCAGGGGTATCCCGTAACGGGGAGCTGTTTTTT.

The chain links TRBV7-8 to TRBJ2-7, with D unresolved. Germline V lookup: CDR1 SGHVS, CDR2 FQNEAQ. The CDR3 runs to 13 residues. Trimming left V 4 bases short and J 1 base short, with 8 bases between. This CDR3 reads CASSSDISYEQYV. CDR3 coding DNA: TGTGCCAGCAGCTCCGACATTTCCTACGAGCAGTACGTC.

This clone was seen a few times. The genes are TRBV11-2 and TRBJ1-6; 7 nucleotides align to TRBD1. Unmatched junction bases numbered 9, after V lost 4 bases and J lost 6 bases. Per germline, CDR1 SGHAT and CDR2 FQNNGV. CDR3 length: 16 residues. The CDR3 sequence: CASSSIRTGPNSPLHF. CDR3 DNA sequence: TGTGCCAGCAGCTCGATCCGGACAGGTCCTAATTCACCCCTCCACTTT.

The CDR3 loop is CAITQGLGSYEQYF. The CDR3 DNA reads TGTGCCATCACCCAGGGGTTAGGCTCCTACGAGCAGTACTTC. V usage is TRBV10-3 and J usage is TRBJ2-7; tentative D call: TRBD1 (6 bases). Germline-derived CDR1 and CDR2 are ENHRY and SYGVKD. The CDR3 sequence is 14 residues long. Trimming pared 7 bases from V and 0 bases from J, leaving 13 bases between.

Only one count was recorded for this clone. The chain couples TRBV6-2 or TRBV6-3 to TRBJ1-5; D is uncertain. Germline lookup yields CDR1 MNHEY and CDR2 SVGEGT. This CDR3 region has 15 residues. V dropped 2 bases and J dropped 3 bases, with 11 bases sitting between them. The CDR3 sequence: CASSYSGRNNQPQHF. CDR3 bases: TGTGCCAGCAGTTACAGCGGACGGAACAATCAGCCCCAGCATTTT.

The chain combines TRBV19 with TRBJ2-1; 8 nucleotides agree with TRBD2. This CDR3 has 13 amino acids. J was trimmed by 7 bases and V by 7 bases; bases with no gene match: 6. The germline CDR1 and CDR2 sequences are LNHDA and SQIVND (reference sequence). As DNA, the CDR3 is TGTGCCAGTAAAAGGAGCGGGGGAAATGAGCAGTTCTTC. Its translation: CASKRSGGNEQFF.

The gene calls are TRBV28 and TRBJ2-2; TRBD2 matches at 9 bases. V lost 7 bases and J lost 6; bases outside the gene matches: 6. CDR1 and CDR2 (germline): MDHEN, SYDVKM. The CDR3 runs to 14 residues. The CDR3 DNA is TGTGCCAGCACAGTAGCGGGGGAGGCCGGGGAGCTGTTTTTT. It codes for CASTVAGEAGELFF.

The chain is built from TRBV19 and TRBJ1-1; TRBD1 agrees at 8 bases. CDR3 length: 15 residues. Per the germline V gene, CDR1 is LNHDA and CDR2 is SQIVND (reference sequence). The junction had 4 bases not matched to a gene; V was cut back by 3 bases and J by 1 base. The CDR3 nucleotides read TGTGCCAGTAGTATGAAACAGGGGGGGAACACTGAAGCTTTCTTT. Amino acid sequence: CASSMKQGGNTEAFF.

This rearrangement joins TRBV7-3 to TRBJ1-6; no clear D gene. The CDR3 is 15 amino acids. Trimming took 2 bases from V and 7 from J, leaving 12 bases between them. Per the germline V gene, CDR1 is SGHTA and CDR2 is FQGTGA. In nucleotides, the CDR3 is TGTGCCAGCAGCTTATTGGCAGGCGAGAATTCACCCCTCCACTTT. It translates to CASSLLAGENSPLHF.

The chain recombines TRBV5-4 with TRBJ2-1; D uncertain. V dropped 4 bases and J dropped 4 bases, with 9 bases sitting between them. The V gene's germline CDR1 is SGHNT and CDR2 YYREEE (reference sequence). This CDR3 has 13 amino acids. CDR3 nucleotide sequence: TGTGCCAGCAGCCAGCGACCTTACAATGAGCAGTTCTTC. Amino acids: CASSQRPYNEQFF.

This chain uses TRBV28 with TRBJ1-4; TRBD1 agrees at 9 bases. Germline-derived CDR1 and CDR2 are MDHEN and SYDVKM. The ends lost 5 bases at V and 7 bases at J; junction bases unmatched: 8. The CDR3 is 15 amino acids. The CDR3 DNA sequence: TGTGCCAGCAGTCCTACCGGGACAGGGATTGAAAAACTGTTTTTT. Protein: CASSPTGTGIEKLFF.

The CDR3, as DNA: TGTGCCAGCAGTCAAAGGGGGTTGGGGACCCAGTACTTC. It encodes CASSQRGLGTQYF. The chain joins TRBV12-3 or TRBV12-4 to TRBJ2-5; D is possibly TRBD1 (6 bases). There are 13 residues in the CDR3. V was shortened by 5 bases and J by 7 bases, with 14 bases between the two germline ends.

This chain joins TRBV7-8 and TRBJ2-5, with 9 nucleotides matching TRBD2. The CDR3 sequence is 15 residues long. CDR1 is SGHVS, CDR2 FQNEAQ, per germline. Trimming at V came to 1 base and at J to 6 bases, leaving 6 bases not matched to a gene. CDR3 amino acids: CASSLERLAVQTQYF. The CDR3 region has the DNA TGTGCCAGCAGCTTAGAGAGACTAGCGGTGCAGACCCAGTACTTC.

The V gene is TRBV5-6, the J gene TRBJ2-3; 9 nucleotides line up with TRBD2. CDR1 is SGHDT, CDR2 YYEEEE, per germline. Unmatched junction bases numbered 4, after V lost 4 bases and J lost 4 bases. The CDR3 is 14 amino acids. The CDR3 DNA reads TGTGCCAGCAGCAGCGCTAGCGGGGCAGATACGCAGTATTTT. Translating it yields CASSSASGADTQYF.

This clone was seen once. The chain couples TRBV11-2 to TRBJ1-2; TRBD1 might be the D (6 bases). This CDR3 is 16 amino acids long. CDR1 and CDR2 from the germline V gene are SGHAT and FQNNGV. V dropped 4 bases and J dropped 4 bases, with 19 bases sitting between them. The CDR3 DNA sequence: TGTGCCAGCAGCTCGCTACAGGGAGCCCTCCTCTATGGCTACACCTTC. It yields the protein CASSSLQGALLYGYTF.

This chain joins TRBV7-9 and TRBJ1-1; D unresolved. Trimming took off 3 bases at V and 9 bases at J, with 14 bases between the two ends. From germline, CDR1 is SEHNR and CDR2 FQNEAQ (reference sequence). This CDR3 contains 13 residues. In DNA, the CDR3 is TGTGCCAGCAGCTTGGCGGGGATTGCTCAAGCTTTCTTT. Protein sequence: CASSLAGIAQAFF.

The chain is built from TRBV5-4 and TRBJ2-5, with D unresolved. Trimming removed 0 bases at V and 3 bases at J, with 9 bases between. CDR1 SGHNT and CDR2 YYREEE come from the germline V gene (reference sequence). The CDR3 is 14 residues long. Here the CDR3 reads CASSLAAGEETQYF. The CDR3 region has the DNA TGTGCCAGCAGCTTGGCCGCCGGAGAAGAGACCCAGTACTTC.

The V gene is TRBV12-1, the J gene TRBJ1-1; the D call in the table, TRBD1, was not verified against the DNA. TRBV12-1 is a listed pseudogene. The CDR3 sequence is 13 residues long. The CDR3 reads CASREAGGTEAFF. For the CDR3, the DNA is TGTGCCAGCAGAGAAGCAGGGGGCACTGAAGCTTTCTTT.

V and J are TRBV10-3 and TRBJ2-3, with 9 bases lining up with TRBD1. CDR1 and CDR2 from the germline V gene are ENHRY and SYGVKD. Trimming cost V 7 bases and J 3 bases; bases outside gene matches: 5. The CDR3 extends over 14 amino acids. CDR3 protein: CAITRDRETDTQYF. In DNA form, the CDR3 reads TGTGCCATCACTAGGGACAGGGAGACAGATACGCAGTATTTT.

The chain couples TRBV6-1 to TRBJ1-5; D is unresolved. V was pared by 0 bases and J by 6 bases, with 12 bases between. In germline, CDR1 is MNHNS, CDR2 SASEGT. CDR3 size: 15 residues. As DNA, the CDR3 is TGTGCCAGCAGTGAAGCAGGGAGTTTGAGTCAGCCCCAGCATTTT. It specifies CASSEAGSLSQPQHF.